A selection of T cell receptor beta chains follows, all from one sample in a study of cytomegalovirus exposure and HLA in healthy donors. Generated by immunoSEQ multiplex PCR, the TCRdb table keeps only in-frame clones and is missing some. The listing records 100,000 to 150,000 clones. The sequencing input was PBMCs. These receptors all stem from a woman aged 40 to 49 in good health and CMV-seropositive. Each CDR3 is given with its conserved first and last residue. The D gene is left open where the match is weak.

TRBJ1-2,NA,TRBV7-9,TGTGCCAGCAGCTACCCGGGATCCTATGGCTACACCTTC,CASSYPGSYGYTF
TRBJ2-1,NA,TRBV7-2,TGTGCCAGCAGCGAGACGGCGAGGCATGAGCAGTTCTTC,CASSETARHEQFF
TRBJ2-1,NA,TRBV6-4,TGTGCCAGCAGTGACTTGCGGGAAGGTGAGCAGTTCTTC,CASSDLREGEQFF
TRBJ2-5,NA,TRBV19,TGTGCCAGTAGTATCTCGAGAGGGCAAGAGACCCAGTACTTC,CASSISRGQETQYF
TRBJ2-7,TRBD1,TRBV5-1,TGCGCCAGCAGCTTGGATGGGACAGGGGGCTCCTACGAGCAGTACTTC,CASSLDGTGGSYEQYF
TRBJ1-3,NA,TRBV19,TGTGCCAGTAGTCGACCAGGCAACTCTGGAAACACCATATATTTT,CASSRPGNSGNTIYF
TRBJ2-7,TRBD1,TRBV29-1,TGCAGCGTTGTGAAAGGACAGGGGAGCGAGCAGTACTTC,CSVVKGQGSEQYF
TRBJ1-5,NA,TRBV30,TGTGCCTGGAGTGTTTCCCCAACAGGGAGTCAGCCCCAGCATTTT,CAWSVSPTGSQPQHF
TRBJ1-4,NA,TRBV27,TGTGCCAGCAGTTTATCTCCCTACGGTGAAAAACTGTTTTTT,CASSLSPYGEKLFF
TRBJ2-3,TRBD2,TRBV25-1,TGTGCCAGCAGTGATGACCCGGGACTAGGGGCCGCAGATACGCAGTATTTT,CASSDDPGLGAADTQYF
TRBJ2-7,TRBD1,TRBV6-5,TGTGCCAGCAGTCGGACAGGGGCCCACGAGCAGTACTTC,CASSRTGAHEQYF